This record concerns one T cell receptor beta chain sequence. The target of this receptor is not known. No much larger clonotype is one base removed from it; base qualities were not supplied. Genomic DNA was extracted from sorted cells for sequencing of the TCRbeta CDR3 region. The immunoSEQ Assay was used to sequence the TCRbeta CDR3 regions. TCRdb stores this immuneACCESS table with in-frame sequences only. Part of the clones is absent; in the studies checked, under half of the shortfall reflects unresolved V genes, and no reason is known for the rest. The sample table contains about 83,000 clones; only one count was recorded for about 90% of them. The ten largest clones capture more than 7% of the sample. This sample stems from a study of OX40 agonist ivuxolimab in advanced cancers. With respect to the entire study: Ivuxolimab was an agonistic, fully human IgG2 monoclonal antibody directed against OX40 (CD134), a costimulatory receptor. Patients were allowed to have had prior anti-PD-1, anti-PD-L1 or anti-CTLA-4 therapy, and around two fifths of the dose-escalation patients had been treated with checkpoint inhibitors. A male proportion of 82.7% and a mean age of around 60 years, ranging from about 23 to 79, were recorded for the dose-escalation cohort. Intravenous ivuxolimab was administered to patients every 2 weeks at six dose levels: 0.01, 0.1, 0.3, 1.5, 3 and 10 mg/kg. Among the roughly 50 dose-escalation patients, approximately 20 had hepatocellular carcinoma, roughly 15 melanoma, 9 renal cell carcinoma and 9 head and neck cancer. The purpose of peripheral TCRbeta sequencing was to test whether ivuxolimab changed TCR sequence diversity and led to clonal T-cell expansion. Partial responses were achieved by three dose-escalation patients, of whom one had hepatocellular carcinoma and two had cutaneous melanoma. The monotherapy dose-escalation portion (N ≈ 50 patients) of the phase I ivuxolimab trial is reported in the paper.

On the study overall, not on this receptor specifically: In partial responders in the 0.1-3.0 mg/kg groups, normalized peripheral clonal expansion was found to be among the lowest, especially among CD8+ T cells. Antigen specificity was not determined for the clonally expanded peripheral T cells. Low levels of normalized T-cell clonal expansion were also shown by some nonresponding patients. At doses from 0.1 to 3.0 mg/kg, clonal expansion was seen in both CD4+ and CD8+ blood T cells between baseline and week 6. On average, CD8+ T cells showed more expanded clones than CD4+ T cells after ivuxolimab.

CDR1 is given as SGDLS and CDR2 as YYNGEE, both from the germline V gene. The CDR3 measures 18 amino acids from cysteine to phenylalanine. Only CDR3 DNA remains: 54 bases, in frame from the first base. At the junction V is shortened by 0 bases and J by 2 bases; bases outside the gene matches: 11. Patients with autoimmune disease history or receiving systemic immunosuppression were excluded from the trial. Peripheral blood for TCR sequencing was collected from all dose cohorts at baseline, on cycle 4 day 1, and on cycle 7 day 1. The samples were taken from a phase I, first-in-human, multicenter, open-label dose-escalation trial of ivuxolimab. Adults with locally advanced or metastatic melanoma, renal cell, hepatocellular, or head and neck squamous cell carcinoma were enrolled in the trial. Before TCR sequencing, CD4+ T cells and CD8+ T cells from peripheral blood were sorted into separate populations.

This specimen consisted of CD4+ or CD8+ T cells sorted from blood, obtained in a trial of the OX40 agonist ivuxolimab. This sequence originates from an adult with an advanced solid tumor such as melanoma, head and neck, liver or kidney cancer. The chain was built from TRBV9 and TRBJ1-3; 7 middle bases align to TRBD1. The DNA sequence reads TGTGCCAGCAGCGTAGAGAGAGGGGGAGGACAGGCTGGAAACACCATATATTTT. Translated, it reads CASSVERGGGQAGNTIYF.